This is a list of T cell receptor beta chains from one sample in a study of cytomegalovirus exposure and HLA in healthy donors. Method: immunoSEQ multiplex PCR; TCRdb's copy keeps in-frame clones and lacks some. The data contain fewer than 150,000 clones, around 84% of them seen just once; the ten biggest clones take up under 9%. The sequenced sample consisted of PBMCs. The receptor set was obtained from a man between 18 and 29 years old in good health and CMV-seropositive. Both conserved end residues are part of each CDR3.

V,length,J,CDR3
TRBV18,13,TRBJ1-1,CASGGQRGEPAFF
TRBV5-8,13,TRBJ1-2,CASSLEVDYGYTF
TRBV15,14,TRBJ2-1,CATSRELAGNEQFF
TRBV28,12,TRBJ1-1,CASSNPQGIAFF
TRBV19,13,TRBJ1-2,CASSIPPGGGYTF
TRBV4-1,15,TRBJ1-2,CASTNGAVLNYGYTF
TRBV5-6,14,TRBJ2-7,CASSLKLADYQQYF
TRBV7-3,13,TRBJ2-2,CASSPANTGELFF
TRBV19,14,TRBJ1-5,CASQDILSNQPQHF
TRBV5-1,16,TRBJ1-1,CASSSNRGAPNTEAFF
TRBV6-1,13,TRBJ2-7,CASSEVGVNEQYF
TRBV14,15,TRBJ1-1,CASSLWDNMNTEAFF
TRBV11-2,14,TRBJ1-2,CASSLEPGPHGYTF
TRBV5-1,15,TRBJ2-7,CASSLVSSGSYEQYF
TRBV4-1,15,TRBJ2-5,CASSGRDRAQETQYF
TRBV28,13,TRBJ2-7,CASSYRGPNEQYF
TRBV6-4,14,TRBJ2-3,CASRKGTSTDTQYF
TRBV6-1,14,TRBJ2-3,CASPSVEGTDTQYF
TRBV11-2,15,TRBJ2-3,CASSLISGSTDTQYF
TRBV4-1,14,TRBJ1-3,CATKGAEAGNTIYF
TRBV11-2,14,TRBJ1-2,CASSPQGRASGYTF
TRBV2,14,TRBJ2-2,CATHPTGGTGELFF
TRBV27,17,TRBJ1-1,CASTLSMALGQNTEAFF
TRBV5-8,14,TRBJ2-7,CASSPATGDYEQYF
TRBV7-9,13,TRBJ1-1,CASRGGGTTEAFF